The 13 T cell receptor beta chains given below trace back to one sample, sequenced in a study of post-analysis software for immune sequencing data. Study outcomes and limitations: Relative to controls, patients had five TRBV segments at higher frequency, with TRBV5-6, TRBV5-1 and TRBV20-1 among these.

Tagging with unique molecular identifiers was a feature of the TCR beta cDNA libraries. TCRdb fed the PCR reads into MiXCR, producing one record per CDR3 protein. The sample lists over 150,000 distinct CDR3 sequences, about 30% occurring once. These receptors have no known antigen. The specimen sequenced was blood. These receptors came from a girl between 5 and 17 years old with multiple sclerosis.

This clonotype came up many times. The rearrangement joins TRBV10-3 to TRBJ2-7, with D possibly being TRBD1 (6 bases). The germline V and J ends were trimmed by 4 bases and 2 bases, with 9 bases remaining between them. Per the germline V gene, CDR1 is ENHRY and CDR2 is SYGVKD. CDR3 length equals 13 residues. In nucleotides, the CDR3 is TGTGCCATCAGTGGGACAGACACCTACGAGCAGTACTTC. Its translation is CAISGTDTYEQYF.

Turning to this clonotype: A much larger clone differs from this one at a single base, so this may be a read error. This sequence joins TRBV28 and TRBJ2-4; D ambiguous. This CDR3 is built from 11 residues. Germline CDR1 reads MDHEN; CDR2 reads SYDVKM. In nucleotides, the CDR3 is TGTACCAGCAGTTTGGGTATTCCGCAGTACTTC. Protein: CTSSLGIPQYF.

In its sample, this clonotype was seen many times. The V call is TRBV4-2, the J call TRBJ2-3; D is perhaps TRBD2 (5 bases). CDR3 size: 18 residues. Germline lookup yields CDR1 LGHNA and CDR2 YNFKEQ. Trimming shortened V by 0 bases and J by 3 bases, and 19 bases separated the two germline ends. This chain's CDR3 is CASSQDPRGRYTTDTQYF. DNA of the CDR3: TGTGCCAGCAGCCAAGATCCCCGAGGGCGCTACACTACAGATACGCAGTATTTT.

This clonotype appeared many times. The gene calls are TRBV5-8 and TRBJ2-1; D may be TRBD2 (5 bases). The V end was cut by 4 bases, the J end by 9 bases, with 20 bases between. Germline V gene sequence: CDR1 SGHTS, CDR2 YDEGEE. This CDR3 is built from 15 residues. As DNA, the CDR3 is TGTGCCAGCAGCCGTGCTCCCGAGGGATTGAGTGAGCAGTTCTTC. It codes for CASSRAPEGLSEQFF.

Remarks on this clonotype: A much larger clone sits a single nucleotide away, making a read error possible. The CDR3 DNA reads TGTGCCAGCAGTTCTCTTACGGGGGCGGGCTACGAGCAGTACTTC. Translated: CASSSLTGAGYEQYF. The chain employs TRBV12-3 or TRBV12-4 and TRBJ2-5; D may match TRBD1 or TRBD2 (6 bases each). The assigned J gene may be wrong: the sequence end matches TRBJ2-7 better. This CDR3 is 15 amino acids long.

This clonotype was recorded many times. V gene TRBV3-1 combines with J gene TRBJ2-1; 8 bases match TRBD1. Germline lookup yields CDR1 LGHDT and CDR2 YNNKEL (reference sequence). The CDR3 length is 14 residues. Trimming at V came to 5 bases and at J to 7 bases, leaving 7 bases not matched to a gene. CDR3 sequence (DNA): TGTGCCAGCAGCTTCGGACAGGGCAATAATGAGCAGTTCTTC. It encodes CASSFGQGNNEQFF.

This clonotype came up many times. The gene calls are TRBV4-2 and TRBJ1-2, with D maybe TRBD1 (6 bases). V was shortened by 7 bases and J by 6 bases, with 18 bases between the two germline ends. The CDR3 extends over 14 amino acids. CDR1 and CDR2 (germline): LGHNA, YNFKEQ. CDR3 sequence (DNA): TGTGCCAGCACCCCGACTGGGGGGCGGGATGGCTACACCTTC. This translates into CASTPTGGRDGYTF.

This clonotype has ten or more counts. This chain uses TRBV6-2 or TRBV6-3 with TRBJ2-3, with D uncertain. Trimming took 4 bases from V and 2 from J, leaving 7 bases between them. The CDR3 is 13 residues long. Germline CDR1 MNHEY, CDR2 SVGEGT. DNA for the CDR3: TGTGCCAGCAGTTCCGGACCCACAGATACGCAGTATTTT. Translated: CASSSGPTDTQYF.

This clonotype was found many times. Written as DNA, the CDR3 is TGTGCCAGCAGCCAAGTTGGGCCGTACAATGAGCAGTTCTTC. Its protein is CASSQVGPYNEQFF. The rearrangement joins TRBV3-1 to TRBJ2-1; D gene uncertain. The CDR3 is 14 amino acids. Looked up from germline, CDR1 is LGHDT and CDR2 is YNNKEL (reference sequence). The ends were cut back, 1 base at V and 4 bases at J, with 8 bases in the middle.

This clonotype occurred a few times. V and J are TRBV19 and TRBJ1-5; TRBD1 is a possible D gene (6 bases). The germline V and J ends were trimmed by 3 bases and 0 bases, with 15 bases remaining between them. The CDR3 is 17 residues long. The germline V gene encodes CDR1 LNHDA and CDR2 SQIVND (reference sequence). The CDR3 region has the DNA TGTGCCAGTAGTATTTGGCAGGGGACCGATAGCAATCAGCCCCAGCATTTT. Its translation is CASSIWQGTDSNQPQHF.

In the case of this clonotype: One base away lies a much larger clone, so this may be a sequencing read error. The chain links TRBV5-6 to TRBJ2-5, with TRBD2 identical over 9 bases. Per the germline V gene, CDR1 is SGHDT and CDR2 is YYEEEE. CDR3 size: 15 residues. The CDR3 sequence: CTSSFAGGYQETQYF. In DNA form, the CDR3 reads TGTACCAGCAGCTTCGCGGGGGGGTACCAAGAGACCCAGTACTTC.

The chain has TRBV5-1 and TRBJ2-1; D possibly uses TRBD1 or TRBD2 (7 bases each). The CDR3 runs 14 residues. Germline CDR1 SGHRS, CDR2 YFSETQ. Trimming stripped 3 bases from V and 10 bases from J, with 17 bases between. This CDR3 reads CASSWDSPGREQFF. CDR3 sequence (DNA): TGCGCCAGCAGCTGGGACAGCCCCGGGAGGGAGCAGTTCTTC.

A word on this clonotype: A much larger clone lies a single base off, so this may be a read error. DNA for the CDR3: TGCGCCAGCGGCTTGGGTAATGCGGGGCTCCACGAGCAGTACTTC. Translation: CASGLGNAGLHEQYF. The chain joins TRBV5-1 to TRBJ2-7; the D gene is possibly TRBD2 (6 bases). From germline, CDR1 is SGHRS and CDR2 YFSETQ. CDR3 length: 15 residues.